Below are 21 T cell receptor beta chains sequenced from a single sample in a study of early stage breast cancer tumors. The method was immunoSEQ multiplex PCR; TCRdb's version includes in-frame clones alone and lacks a portion of them. Of about 20,000 clones listed, approximately 80% are singletons. Sequencing was done on a sample of blood. The receptor source for this set is a person between 55 and 69 years old with breast cancer.

The chain has TRBV7-9 and TRBJ1-3; D unclear. Germline values: CDR1 SEHNR, CDR2 FQNEAQ (reference sequence). This CDR3 has 12 amino acids. The V gene lost 2 bases and the J gene lost 2 bases, with 1 base spanning the gap. The CDR3 protein is CASSLTGNTIYF. Written as DNA, the CDR3 is TGTGCCAGCAGCTTAACTGGAAACACCATATATTTT.

This clone appeared a few times. The gene calls are TRBV6-5 and TRBJ2-7; D is possibly TRBD1 or TRBD2 (6 bases each). Deletions cut 7 bases from V and 2 bases from J, with 15 bases between. The CDR3 contains 14 residues. Germline values: CDR1 MNHEY, CDR2 SVGAGI. The CDR3 coding sequence is TGTGCCAGCACCGACGGGGGCGGAGCCTACGAGCAGTACTTC. As protein: CASTDGGGAYEQYF.

The chain is built from TRBV10-3 and TRBJ2-7; 8 nucleotides align to TRBD1. V trimming: 4 bases; J trimming: 4 bases; junction bases outside the gene matches: 12. CDR1 is ENHRY and CDR2 is SYGVKD in the germline V gene. The CDR3 is 16 amino acids. CDR3 in amino acids: CAISASTGDLFYEQYF. DNA for the CDR3: TGTGCCATCAGTGCGTCGACAGGGGATCTCTTTTACGAGCAGTACTTC.

This chain joins TRBV14 and TRBJ1-1; D perhaps matches TRBD1 (5 bases). The CDR3 contains 14 residues. Trimming shortened V by 6 bases and J by 2 bases, and 13 bases separated the two germline ends. The V gene's germline CDR1 is SGHDN and CDR2 FVKESK. CDR3 sequence: CASSTQGLNTEAFF. CDR3 DNA sequence: TGTGCCAGCAGTACGCAGGGTTTAAACACTGAAGCTTTCTTT.

The V gene is TRBV19, the J gene TRBJ2-1; no clear D gene. This CDR3 is built from 13 residues. The germline V gene has CDR1 LNHDA and CDR2 SQIVND (reference sequence). CDR3 nucleotide sequence: TGTGCTTCCGGACGGGCACGTTACAATGAGCAGTTCTTC. Translated, it gives CASGRARYNEQFF.

The chain employs TRBV18 and TRBJ2-5; 8 nucleotides line up with TRBD1. Germline trimming cut 5 bases from V and 1 base from J; bases unmatched to any gene: 6. The CDR3 has 15 amino acids. Germline values: CDR1 KGHSH, CDR2 LQKENI. The CDR3 region is CASSAKGQVQETQYF. The CDR3 DNA sequence: TGTGCCAGCTCAGCGAAGGGACAGGTCCAAGAGACCCAGTACTTC.

This clone was seen only a few times. The genes are TRBV5-1 and TRBJ2-7; TRBD2 aligns across 9 bases. The length of the CDR3 is 16 residues. V lost 3 bases and J lost 5; bases outside the gene matches: 12. Germline V gene data show CDR1 as SGHRS and CDR2 as YFSETQ. CDR3 DNA: TGCGCCAGCAGCTCTGGGGCTAGCGGGGTGGGGGACGAGCAGTACTTC. This translates into CASSSGASGVGDEQYF.

The chain combines TRBV27 with TRBJ2-6, with D possibly being TRBD2 (6 bases). This CDR3 is 17 amino acids long. CDR1 and CDR2 (germline): MNHEY, SMNVEV (reference sequence). V was cut by 3 bases and J by 1 base, with 13 bases left in between. CDR3 nucleotide sequence: TGTGCCAGCAGTTTCGTGATTAGCGGTTCTGGGGCCAACGTCCTGACTTTC. Translating it yields CASSFVISGSGANVLTF.

J is TRBJ2-7 and V is TRBV27, with a tentative D call TRBD1 (6 bases). CDR3 length equals 15 residues. Germline loops: CDR1 MNHEY, CDR2 SMNVEV (reference sequence). Trimming took 2 bases from V and 5 from J, leaving 16 bases between them. The CDR3 is CASSLTAGVGNEQYF. The CDR3 bases are TGTGCCAGCAGTTTAACGGCAGGGGTGGGCAACGAGCAGTACTTC.

This sequence joins TRBV5-4 and TRBJ2-2, with 9 bases that match TRBD2. Germline CDR1 is SGHNT and CDR2 is YYREEE (reference sequence). Losses at the gene ends were 2 bases for V and 6 bases for J; bases not matched to a gene: 5. This CDR3 has 15 residues. The CDR3 loop reads CASSFSGSSAGELFF. For the CDR3, the DNA is TGTGCCAGCAGCTTTAGCGGGAGCAGCGCCGGGGAGCTGTTTTTT.

The V gene is TRBV15, the J gene TRBJ1-4; no clear D. Trimming removed 4 bases from V and 0 bases from J, with 12 bases in between. This CDR3 comprises 16 residues. CDR1 is LNHNV, CDR2 YYDKDF, per germline (reference sequence). The CDR3 nucleotides are TGTGCCACCAGCAAGTCCCCCCGGGCAACTAATGAAAAACTGTTTTTT. Translated: CATSKSPRATNEKLFF.

The chain recombines TRBV6-5 with TRBJ2-7, with 8 bases fitting TRBD1. This CDR3 region has 13 residues. With V trimmed by 5 bases and J by 5 bases, 5 bases remained unmatched. Germline CDR1 is MNHEY and CDR2 is SVGAGI. CDR3 loop: CASSNPGGHEQYF. CDR3 nucleotide sequence: TGTGCCAGCAGTAACCCAGGGGGCCACGAGCAGTACTTC.

By frequency in the sample, this clone is medium-sized. The chain recombines TRBV9 with TRBJ1-1; D call uncertain. The length of the CDR3 is 14 residues. The V end lost 0 bases, the J end lost 6 bases, and 12 bases lay between the germline ends. Germline CDR1 is SGDLS and CDR2 is YYNGEE. The CDR3 here is CASSVALSSAEAFF. The CDR3 bases are TGTGCCAGCAGCGTAGCCCTAAGCAGCGCTGAAGCTTTCTTT.

This chain connects TRBV11-3 to TRBJ2-1; D might be TRBD2 (6 bases). Per germline, CDR1 SGHNT and CDR2 YENEEA. The CDR3 extends over 14 amino acids. V was trimmed by 2 bases and J by 8 bases, leaving 13 bases between them. The CDR3 here is CASSLPREVDEQFF. The CDR3, as DNA: TGTGCCAGCAGCTTACCGAGGGAGGTCGATGAGCAGTTCTTC. The entire variable domain, with the rest obtained from reference TRBV11-3 and TRBJ2-1, is as follows: EAGVVQSPRYKIIEKKQPVAFWCNPISGHNTLYWYLQNLGQGPELLIRYENEEAVDDSQLPKDRFSAERLKGVDSTLKIQPAELGDSAVYLCASSLPREVDEQFFGPGTRLTVL.

The chain couples TRBV13 to TRBJ2-7, with 7 bases fitting TRBD1. The CDR3 is made up of 12 amino acids. The germline CDR1 and CDR2 sequences are PRHDT and FYEKMQ (reference sequence). V shed 5 bases and J 9 bases; nucleotides not matched to a gene: 7. The CDR3 DNA is TGTGCCAGCAGCCTCGGGACAGCTGGGCAGTACTTC. Protein sequence: CASSLGTAGQYF.

V gene TRBV10-3 combines with J gene TRBJ2-7; D gene uncertain. In germline, CDR1 is ENHRY, CDR2 SYGVKD. V lost 2 bases and J 1 base, leaving 12 bases between the germline ends. The CDR3 is made up of 15 amino acids. The CDR3 protein is CAISEGEVSSYEQYF. The CDR3 DNA is TGTGCCATCAGTGAGGGCGAGGTGTCATCCTACGAGCAGTACTTC.

The rearrangement uses TRBV7-2 and TRBJ1-3; weak D call: TRBD1 (5 bases). With 5 bases removed from V and 4 bases from J, the gap between germline ends came to 9 bases. Germline CDR1 SGHTA, CDR2 FQGNSA. This CDR3 is built from 13 residues. The DNA of the CDR3 is TGTGCCAGCAGCCGGGGCCGCGGAAACACCATATATTTT. This codes for CASSRGRGNTIYF. Full variable domain (remainder filled in from reference TRBV7-2 and TRBJ1-3): GAGVSQSPSNKVTEKGKDVELRCDPISGHTALYWYRQSLGQGLEFLIYFQGNSAPDKSGLPSDRFSAERTGGSVSTLTIQRTQQEDSAVYLCASSRGRGNTIYFGEGSWLTVV.

The V and J genes are TRBV30 and TRBJ1-4; TRBD1 matches 8 bases. Per the germline V gene, CDR1 is GTSNPN and CDR2 is SVGIG (reference sequence). With 3 bases clipped from V and 8 bases from J, the junction kept 5 bases outside the gene matches. This CDR3 region has 13 residues. The CDR3 DNA is TGTGCCTGGAGGGACAGGGTGGTAGAAAAACTGTTTTTT. Its translation is CAWRDRVVEKLFF. Full variable domain (remainder filled in from reference TRBV30 and TRBJ1-4): SQTIHQWPATLVQPVGSPLSLECTVEGTSNPNLYWYRQAAGRGLQLLFYSVGIGQISSEVPQNLSASRPQDRQFILSSKKLLLSDSGFYLCAWRDRVVEKLFFGSGTQLSVL.

The chain carries TRBV11-2 and TRBJ2-5; D possibly corresponds to TRBD2 (6 bases). V was cut by 2 bases and J by 3 bases, with 13 bases left in between. There are 15 residues in the CDR3. Germline V gene data show CDR1 as SGHAT and CDR2 as FQNNGV. The CDR3 here is CASSLSDGGEETQYF. The CDR3 DNA follows: TGTGCCAGCAGCTTATCGGACGGGGGAGAAGAGACCCAGTACTTC. Drawing the rest from reference TRBV11-2 and TRBJ2-5, the complete variable domain is EAGVAQSPRYKIIEKRQSVAFWCNPISGHATLYWYQQILGQGPKLLIQFQNNGVVDDSQLPKDRFSAERLKGVDSTLKIQPAKLEDSAVYLCASSLSDGGEETQYFGPGTRLLVL.

The V and J genes are TRBV19 and TRBJ2-2; D may match TRBD1 or TRBD2 (5 bases each). Trimming took 10 bases from V and 5 from J, leaving 17 bases between them. The CDR3 runs to 14 residues. Germline V lookup: CDR1 LNHDA, CDR2 SQIVND (reference sequence). The CDR3, as DNA: TGTGCCACACGGCAGGGTTGGGGGACCGGGGAGCTGTTTTTT. It translates to CATRQGWGTGELFF.

This chain links TRBV5-1 with TRBJ2-2; 8 bases agree with TRBD2. Trimming cost V 3 bases and J 3 bases; bases outside gene matches: 7. The CDR3 is 16 amino acids. CDR1 is SGHRS and CDR2 is YFSETQ in the germline V gene. The CDR3 region is CASSSRAGADTGELFF. As DNA, the CDR3 is TGCGCCAGCAGCTCCCGAGCGGGGGCCGACACCGGGGAGCTGTTTTTT.